The 30 T cell receptor beta chains presented below share a single source sample, sequenced in a study of response to subunit inactivated influenza vaccine. TCRdb redid the calling of the RT-PCR reads with MiXCR, one entry per CDR3 protein. The sample yields a few hundred thousand distinct CDR3 sequences, about a fifth seen once. The input for sequencing was PBMCs from blood, taken less than 22 months after vaccination. The receptor set was obtained from a man between 50 and 75 years old who received an inactivated influenza vaccine.

This clonotype was recorded at least ten times. V gene TRBV5-1 combines with J gene TRBJ1-2; unclear D gene. Germline V CDR1 and CDR2: SGHRS, YFSETQ. The CDR3 loop spans 13 amino acids. The V gene lost 0 bases and the J gene lost 2 bases, with 5 bases spanning the gap. Here the CDR3 reads CASSLGANYGYTF. The CDR3 DNA reads as TGCGCCAGCAGCTTGGGAGCCAACTATGGCTACACCTTC.

The J gene is TRBJ2-7, the V gene TRBV20-1, with 10 positions matching TRBD2. The CDR3 consists of 15 residues. From germline, CDR1 is DFQATT and CDR2 SNEGSKA (reference sequence). V shed 4 bases, J shed 3 bases, and the junction held 9 bases outside the gene matches. CDR3 nucleotide sequence: TGCAGTGCTATCCTCCCTAGCGGGGGACACTACGAGCAGTACTTC. Protein sequence: CSAILPSGGHYEQYF.

In regard to this clonotype: This sequence may be a read error, since a much larger clone differs from it by one base. The chain recombines TRBV7-9 with TRBJ1-1, with D unresolved. The ends were cut back, 8 bases at V and 0 bases at J, with 22 bases in the middle. The CDR3 covers 17 residues. Germline V gene sequence: CDR1 SEHNR, CDR2 FQNEAQ (reference sequence). In DNA, the CDR3 is TGTGCCAGCGGCCCACGTTCCCTAACTGAAGTGAACACTGAAGCTTTCTTT. This codes for CASGPRSLTEVNTEAFF.

V gene TRBV4-2 combines with J gene TRBJ1-5, with a weak D call TRBD1 (6 bases). Deletions cut 4 bases from V and 7 bases from J, with 14 bases between. This CDR3 comprises 14 residues. Germline CDR1 and CDR2: LGHNA and YNFKEQ. CDR3 residues: CASSPGVGEQPQHF. DNA of the CDR3: TGTGCCAGCAGCCCAGGGGTGGGGGAGCAGCCCCAGCATTTT.

This chain links TRBV7-2 with TRBJ2-1; TRBD1 or TRBD2 may be the D gene (5 bases each). Trimming pared 8 bases from V and 2 bases from J, leaving 13 bases between. Germline lookup yields CDR1 SGHTA and CDR2 FQGNSA. The CDR3 is 14 amino acids. CDR3 sequence (DNA): TGTGCCAGCGGCCGGGACGGTGCCTACAATGAGCAGTTCTTC. Protein: CASGRDGAYNEQFF.

This clonotype was observed a few times. This sequence joins TRBV20-1 and TRBJ2-3, with no clear D. CDR1 is DFQATT and CDR2 is SNEGSKA in the germline V gene (reference sequence). The CDR3 extends over 13 amino acids. Trimming left V 5 bases short and J 1 base short, with 10 bases between. CDR3 amino acids: CSAPFQGTDTQYF. CDR3 DNA: TGCAGTGCTCCATTCCAAGGCACAGATACGCAGTATTTT.

This clonotype was detected a few times. The chain recombines TRBV12-3 or TRBV12-4 with TRBJ1-5, with TRBD1 matching 9 bases. V shed 6 bases and J 5 bases; nucleotides not matched to a gene: 5. CDR3 length: 14 residues. CDR3 in DNA: TGTGCCAGCAGCTGGACAGGGGCGGATCAGCCCCAGCATTTT. It encodes CASSWTGADQPQHF.

This clonotype occurred many times. The V and J genes are TRBV5-6 and TRBJ2-7, with TRBD1 matching over 9 bases. Trimming at V came to 3 bases and at J to 1 base, leaving 2 bases not matched to a gene. Looked up from germline, CDR1 is SGHDT and CDR2 is YYEEEE. The CDR3 spans 14 residues. The CDR3 here is CASSYGTGSYEQYF. The DNA of the CDR3 is TGTGCCAGCAGCTACGGGACAGGGTCCTACGAGCAGTACTTC.

This clonotype was counted ten times or more. The gene calls are TRBV3-1 and TRBJ2-1; the match to TRBD2 covers 9 bases. CDR3 size: 16 residues. The trim removed 3 bases at V and 8 bases at J, leaving 11 bases unmatched. Germline V CDR1 and CDR2: LGHDT, YNNKEL (reference sequence). The CDR3 region is CASSHLLAGGVDEQFF. The DNA for the CDR3 is TGTGCCAGCAGCCACCTTCTTGCGGGAGGGGTAGATGAGCAGTTCTTC.

This clonotype was found many times. The rearrangement links TRBV5-1 to TRBJ1-2; 9 bases map to TRBD1. V dropped 4 bases and J dropped 8; count of bases not matched to a gene: 18. CDR1 and CDR2 (germline): SGHRS, YFSETQ. CDR3 size: 17 residues. The CDR3 region has the DNA TGCGCCAGCAGCCTCCACCCGGGACAGGGAAGTGTGGACGGCTACACCTTC. Translation: CASSLHPGQGSVDGYTF.

This clonotype was observed a handful of times. The rearrangement joins TRBV19 to TRBJ1-1, with D tentatively TRBD1 (5 bases). Germline lookup yields CDR1 LNHDA and CDR2 SQIVND (reference sequence). V was shortened by 3 bases and J by 4 bases, with 18 bases between the two germline ends. The CDR3 runs to 16 residues. The CDR3 region is CASSIRGRGLSTEAFF. The CDR3 coding sequence is TGTGCCAGTAGTATTAGGGGAAGAGGTTTGAGCACTGAAGCTTTCTTT.

This clonotype was seen a handful of times. Here the CDR3 DNA reads TGTGCCAGCAGTGACCCCGGGACAGGTGGGACAGAGACCCAGTACTTC. Its protein is CASSDPGTGGTETQYF. V usage is TRBV6-2 or TRBV6-3 and J usage is TRBJ2-5; 8 bases line up with TRBD1. Germline lookup yields CDR1 MNHEY and CDR2 SVGEGT. This CDR3 comprises 16 residues. The V gene end was trimmed by 5 bases and the J gene end by 4 bases; junction bases not matched to a gene: 12.

This clonotype has just a few counts. The chain couples TRBV5-8 to TRBJ1-5, with D unclear. Trimming removed 0 bases from V and 9 bases from J, with 7 bases in between. The CDR3 has 12 amino acids. Germline CDR1 SGHTS, CDR2 YDEGEE. The CDR3 DNA follows: TGTGCCAGCAGCTTGGAGGTGGGGCCCCAGCATTTT. It codes for CASSLEVGPQHF. Full variable domain (missing parts from reference TRBV5-8 and TRBJ1-5): EAGVTQSPTHLIKTRGQQATLRCSPISGHTSVYWYQQALGLGLQFLLWYDEGEERNRGNFPPRFSGRQFPNYSSELNVNALELEDSALYLCASSLEVGPQHFGDGTRLSIL.

This clonotype was seen a few times. This chain joins TRBV29-1 and TRBJ1-1; D remains ambiguous. CDR3 length: 12 residues. Trimming stripped 7 bases from V and 4 bases from J, with 13 bases between. The germline V gene encodes CDR1 SQVTM and CDR2 ANQGSEA. The CDR3 sequence: CSGRRESTEAFF. The DNA of the CDR3 is TGCAGCGGAAGGAGGGAGAGCACTGAAGCTTTCTTT.

This clonotype was counted many times. This sequence joins TRBV5-1 and TRBJ1-1; no firm D call. Germline V gene data show CDR1 as SGHRS and CDR2 as YFSETQ. The CDR3 spans 13 residues. The ends were cut back, 6 bases at V and 0 bases at J, with 9 bases in the middle. This CDR3 is CASTSDLNTEAFF. The CDR3 DNA follows: TGCGCCAGCACCTCGGACTTGAACACTGAAGCTTTCTTT.

The chain combines TRBV12-3 or TRBV12-4 with TRBJ2-3; D remains unclear. This CDR3 is built from 14 residues. Deletions cut 3 bases from V and 2 bases from J, with 9 bases between. In DNA form, the CDR3 reads TGTGCCAGCAGTTTTAGTTCTCACACAGATACGCAGTATTTT. It is translated as CASSFSSHTDTQYF.

The chain employs TRBV9 and TRBJ2-1; D remains ambiguous. CDR1 and CDR2 (germline): SGDLS, YYNGEE. The CDR3 totals 13 residues. The ends were cut back, 0 bases at V and 8 bases at J, with 9 bases in the middle. The DNA of the CDR3 is TGTGCCAGCAGCGTAGGTTTCTTCCATGAGCAGTTCTTC. It yields the protein CASSVGFFHEQFF. The complete variable domain, with remaining parts taken from reference TRBV9 and TRBJ2-1, reads DSGVTQTPKHLITATGQRVTLRCSPRSGDLSVYWYQQSLDQGLQFLIQYYNGEERAKGNILERFSAQQFPDLHSELNLSSLELGDSALYFCASSVGFFHEQFFGPGTRLTVL.

This clonotype has more than one count but fewer than ten. V gene TRBV7-2 combines with J gene TRBJ1-4; the match to TRBD1 covers 10 bases. Germline trimming cut 5 bases from V and 7 bases from J; bases unmatched to any gene: 7. This CDR3 comprises 15 residues. The germline CDR1 and CDR2 sequences are SGHTA and FQGNSA. CDR3 sequence (DNA): TGTGCCAGCAGCCCCGCCGGGACAGGGGTTGAAAAACTGTTTTTT. The encoded protein is CASSPAGTGVEKLFF.

In this sample, this clonotype turned up many times. V gene TRBV29-1 combines with J gene TRBJ1-2; 7 nucleotides line up with TRBD1. The V and J ends lost 7 bases and 8 bases, in that order; junction bases with no gene match: 10. Germline CDR1 SQVTM, CDR2 ANQGSEA. This CDR3 contains 12 residues. CDR3 in DNA: TGCAGCGCCCCCGAGGGGGCCGGGGGCTACACCTTC. This sequence encodes CSAPEGAGGYTF.

The J gene is TRBJ2-7, the V gene TRBV28; 7 bases map to TRBD1. The CDR3 totals 13 residues. V shed 7 bases, J shed 4 bases, and the junction held 7 bases outside the gene matches. Germline-derived CDR1 and CDR2 are MDHEN and SYDVKM. The CDR3 region is CASKTQGFYEQYF. The CDR3 region has the DNA TGTGCCAGCAAGACACAGGGGTTTTACGAGCAGTACTTC.

V is TRBV7-6 and J is TRBJ2-5; 9 nucleotides agree with TRBD2. The CDR3 totals 16 residues. With 5 bases clipped from V and 1 base from J, the junction kept 8 bases outside the gene matches. Looked up from germline, CDR1 is SGHVS and CDR2 is FNYEAQ. For the CDR3, the DNA is TGTGCCAGCAGCCCACTCAGCGGGGGGTCCCAAGAGACCCAGTACTTC. Amino acid sequence: CASSPLSGGSQETQYF.

This clonotype has at least ten counts. J is TRBJ1-1 and V is TRBV4-1; weak D call: TRBD1 (5 bases). From germline, CDR1 is MGHRA and CDR2 YSYEKL. V was shortened by 2 bases and J by 4 bases, with 17 bases between the two germline ends. The CDR3 has 16 residues. For the CDR3, the DNA is TGCGCCAGCAGCCAAAGCTCCCCTCAGGGTGGCACTGAAGCTTTCTTT. Its protein product is CASSQSSPQGGTEAFF.

This clonotype was detected only a few times. The genes are TRBV5-1 and TRBJ2-4; the match to TRBD2 covers 10 bases. Germline values: CDR1 SGHRS, CDR2 YFSETQ. V dropped 3 bases and J dropped 9; count of bases not matched to a gene: 6. The CDR3 length is 14 residues. CDR3 DNA: TGCGCCAGCAGCTCCGGGACTAGCGACGGCATTCAGTACTTC. This sequence encodes CASSSGTSDGIQYF.

This clonotype was observed a few times. Here the CDR3 DNA reads TGCAGTGCTAGCCGGCCCTTGACGATAGAGACTGAAGCTTTCTTT. Its protein is CSASRPLTIETEAFF. This chain joins TRBV20-1 and TRBJ1-1; D is unresolved. This CDR3 has 15 residues. Per germline, CDR1 DFQATT and CDR2 SNEGSKA (reference sequence). V was shortened by 3 bases and J by 5 bases, with 19 bases between the two germline ends.

In its sample, this clonotype was seen many times. The chain carries TRBV20-1 and TRBJ1-5; D is unresolved. CDR3 size: 12 residues. The germline V gene encodes CDR1 DFQATT and CDR2 SNEGSKA (reference sequence). V gave up 6 bases and J gave up 1 base, with 7 bases separating them. CDR3 in DNA: TGCAGTGCCCAGTGGAGCAATCAGCCCCAGCATTTT. This translates into CSAQWSNQPQHF.

The chain employs TRBV7-2 and TRBJ2-2, with a possible D match to TRBD2 (5 bases). Trimming left V 4 bases short and J 0 bases short, with 12 bases between. CDR1 and CDR2 (germline): SGHTA, FQGNSA. CDR3 length equals 16 residues. CDR3 sequence: CASSSSRTSNTGELFF. For the CDR3, the DNA is TGTGCCAGCAGCTCGAGTCGGACTTCGAACACCGGGGAGCTGTTTTTT.

This clonotype has at least ten counts. The rearrangement links TRBV29-1 to TRBJ1-2, with D possibly TRBD1 on 5 matching bases. V lost 6 bases to trimming and J lost 4 bases, with 21 bases between them. In germline, CDR1 is SQVTM, CDR2 ANQGSEA. This CDR3 region has 15 residues. CDR3 region: CSVGVLGEGRYGYTF. The CDR3 DNA sequence: TGCAGCGTGGGGGTCTTAGGGGAAGGGCGCTATGGCTACACCTTC. The full variable domain, completed using reference TRBV29-1 and TRBJ1-2, is SAVISQKPSRDICQRGTSLTIQCQVDSQVTMMFWYRQQPGQSLTLIATANQGSEATYESGFVIDKFPISRPNLTFSTLTVSNMSPEDSSIYLCSVGVLGEGRYGYTFGSGTRLTVV.

This clonotype has a handful of counts. The V and J genes are TRBV3-1 and TRBJ2-3; 11 positions match TRBD2. Germline values: CDR1 LGHDT, CDR2 YNNKEL (reference sequence). The V and J ends lost 4 bases and 5 bases, in that order; junction bases with no gene match: 8. CDR3 length: 16 residues. The CDR3: CASSLAGGPVGDTQYF. In nucleotides, the CDR3 is TGTGCCAGCAGCCTAGCGGGAGGGCCAGTTGGAGATACGCAGTATTTT.

The gene calls are TRBV6-2 or TRBV6-3 and TRBJ2-1; 8 bases match TRBD2. Trimming cost V 2 bases and J 6 bases; bases outside gene matches: 9. The length of the CDR3 is 16 residues. From germline, CDR1 is MNHEY and CDR2 SVGEGT. The CDR3 coding sequence is TGTGCCAGCAGTTACGTACAGCGGGGGAGGCGCAATGAGCAGTTCTTC. This sequence encodes CASSYVQRGRRNEQFF.

J is TRBJ2-7 and V is TRBV7-9; TRBD1 aligns across 9 bases. This CDR3 comprises 16 residues. Germline V gives CDR1 SEHNR, CDR2 FQNEAQ (reference sequence). The junction had 10 bases not matched to a gene; V was cut back by 5 bases and J by 2 bases. Written as DNA, the CDR3 is TGTGCCAGCAGCGGGCCGTCCGGGACAGGGACCTACGAGCAGTACTTC. As protein: CASSGPSGTGTYEQYF.